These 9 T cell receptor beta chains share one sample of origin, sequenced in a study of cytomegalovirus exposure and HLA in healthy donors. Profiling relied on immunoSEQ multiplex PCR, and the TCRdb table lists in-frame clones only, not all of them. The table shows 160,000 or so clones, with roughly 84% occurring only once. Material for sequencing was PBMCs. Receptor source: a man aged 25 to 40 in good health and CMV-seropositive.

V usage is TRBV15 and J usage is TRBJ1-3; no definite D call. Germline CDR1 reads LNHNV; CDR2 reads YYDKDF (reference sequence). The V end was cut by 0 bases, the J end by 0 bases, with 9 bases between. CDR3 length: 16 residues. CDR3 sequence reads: CATSRDLTASGNTIYF. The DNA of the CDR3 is TGTGCCACCAGCAGAGACCTGACTGCCTCTGGAAACACCATATATTTT.

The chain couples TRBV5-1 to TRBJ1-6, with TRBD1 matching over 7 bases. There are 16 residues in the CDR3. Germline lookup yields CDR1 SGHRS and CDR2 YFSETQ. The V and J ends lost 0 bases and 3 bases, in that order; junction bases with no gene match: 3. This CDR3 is CASSLAGTDYNSPLHF. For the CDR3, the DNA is TGCGCCAGCAGCTTGGCCGGGACAGACTATAATTCACCCCTCCACTTT. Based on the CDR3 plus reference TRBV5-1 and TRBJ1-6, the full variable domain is KAGVTQTPRYLIKTRGQQVTLSCSPISGHRSVSWYQQTPGQGLQFLFEYFSETQRNKGNFPGRFSGRQFSNSRSEMNVSTLELGDSALYLCASSLAGTDYNSPLHFGNGTRLTVT.

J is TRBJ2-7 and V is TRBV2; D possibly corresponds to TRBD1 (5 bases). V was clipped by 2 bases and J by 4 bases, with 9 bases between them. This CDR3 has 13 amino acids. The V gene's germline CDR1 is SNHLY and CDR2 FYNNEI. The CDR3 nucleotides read TGTGCCAGCAGTGAAAGGGGTTGGTACGAGCAGTACTTC. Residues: CASSERGWYEQYF. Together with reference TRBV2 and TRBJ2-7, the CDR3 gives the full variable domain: EPEVTQTPSHQVTQMGQEVILRCVPISNHLYFYWYRQILGQKVEFLVSFYNNEISEKSEIFDDQFSVERPDGSNFTLKIRSTKLEDSAMYFCASSERGWYEQYFGPGTRLTVT.

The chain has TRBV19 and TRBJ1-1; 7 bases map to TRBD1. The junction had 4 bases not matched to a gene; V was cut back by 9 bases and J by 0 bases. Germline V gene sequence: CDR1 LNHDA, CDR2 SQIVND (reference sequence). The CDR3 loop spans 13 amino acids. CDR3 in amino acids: CASQGGMNTEAFF. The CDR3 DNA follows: TGTGCCAGCCAGGGGGGAATGAACACTGAAGCTTTCTTT.

CDR3 in amino acids: CASTGELRYDGYTF. The DNA for the CDR3 is TGTGCCAGCACGGGGGAGTTACGGTACGATGGCTACACCTTC. The rearrangement links TRBV6-6 to TRBJ1-2; a possible D gene is TRBD1 (5 bases). The CDR3 totals 14 residues. The germline V and J ends were trimmed by 7 bases and 6 bases, with 18 bases remaining between them. Germline V gene lookup returns CDR1 MNHNY and CDR2 SVGAGI (reference sequence).

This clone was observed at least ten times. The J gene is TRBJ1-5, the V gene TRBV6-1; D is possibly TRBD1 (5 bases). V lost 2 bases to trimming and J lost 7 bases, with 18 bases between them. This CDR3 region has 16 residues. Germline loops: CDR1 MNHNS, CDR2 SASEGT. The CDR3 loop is CASSESEGQGGQPQHF. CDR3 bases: TGTGCCAGCAGTGAATCGGAGGGGCAGGGAGGGCAGCCCCAGCATTTT.

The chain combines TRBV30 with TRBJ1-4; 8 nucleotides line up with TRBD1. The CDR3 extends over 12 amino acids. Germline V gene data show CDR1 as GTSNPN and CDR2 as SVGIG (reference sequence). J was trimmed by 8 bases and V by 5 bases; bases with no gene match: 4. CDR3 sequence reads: CAWGRDREKLFF. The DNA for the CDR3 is TGTGCCTGGGGGAGGGACAGGGAAAAACTGTTTTTT.

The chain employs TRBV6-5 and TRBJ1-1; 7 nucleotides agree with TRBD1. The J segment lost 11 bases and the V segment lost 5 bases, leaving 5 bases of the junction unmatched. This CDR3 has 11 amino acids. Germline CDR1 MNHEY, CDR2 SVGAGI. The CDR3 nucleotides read TGTGCCAGCAGTCGAGACAGGGTGGCTTTCTTT. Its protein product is CASSRDRVAFF.

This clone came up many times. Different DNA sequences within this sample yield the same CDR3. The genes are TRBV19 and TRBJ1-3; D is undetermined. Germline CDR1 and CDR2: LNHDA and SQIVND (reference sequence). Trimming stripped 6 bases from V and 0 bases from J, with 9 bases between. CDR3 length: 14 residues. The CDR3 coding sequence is TGTGCCAGTAGGGGCCTAAGCTCTGGAAACACCATATATTTT. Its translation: CASRGLSSGNTIYF.